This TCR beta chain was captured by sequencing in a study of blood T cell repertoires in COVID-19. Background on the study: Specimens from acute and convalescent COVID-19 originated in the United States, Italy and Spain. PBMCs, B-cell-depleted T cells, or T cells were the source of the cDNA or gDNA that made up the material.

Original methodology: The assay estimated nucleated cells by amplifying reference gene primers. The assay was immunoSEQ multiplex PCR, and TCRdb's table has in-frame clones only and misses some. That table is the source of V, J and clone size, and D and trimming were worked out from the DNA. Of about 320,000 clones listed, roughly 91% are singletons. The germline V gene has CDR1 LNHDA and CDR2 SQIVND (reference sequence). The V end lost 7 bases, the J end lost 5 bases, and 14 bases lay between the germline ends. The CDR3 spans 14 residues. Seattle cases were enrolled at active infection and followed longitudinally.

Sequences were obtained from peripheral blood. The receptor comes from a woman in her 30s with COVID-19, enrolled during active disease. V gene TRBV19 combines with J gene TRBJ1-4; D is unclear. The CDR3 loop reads CASTEGLANEKLFF. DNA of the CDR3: TGTGCCAGTACGGAGGGTTTGGCAAATGAAAAACTGTTTTTT. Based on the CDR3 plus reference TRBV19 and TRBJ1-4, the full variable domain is DGGITQSPKYLFRKEGQNVTLSCEQNLNHDAMYWYRQDPGQGLRLIYYSQIVNDFQKGDIAEGYSVSREKKESFPLTVTSAQKNPTAFYLCASTEGLANEKLFFGSGTQLSVL.